This passage covers 26 T cell receptor beta chains from one sample sequenced in a study of blood T cell repertoires in COVID-19. Using immunoSEQ multiplex PCR, the repertoire was profiled, and TCRdb retains in-frame clones only, with some absent. The table has around 190,000 clones, 65% to 90% seen once. Sequencing input: peripheral blood. The source is a human donor in a cohort sampled during active COVID-19.

The chain is built from TRBV4-1 and TRBJ1-2; D gene ambiguous. The CDR3 runs 13 residues. Germline lookup yields CDR1 MGHRA and CDR2 YSYEKL. The V gene lost 1 base and the J gene lost 4 bases, with 7 bases spanning the gap. CDR3 residues: CASSQGGSYGYTF. Here the CDR3 DNA reads TGCGCCAGCAGCCAAGGCGGATCCTATGGCTACACCTTC.

The rearrangement uses TRBV18 and TRBJ1-1; no clear D. Germline CDR1 is KGHSH and CDR2 is LQKENI. This CDR3 spans 11 amino acids. The V end lost 6 bases, the J end lost 4 bases, and 6 bases lay between the germline ends. The CDR3 nucleotides are TGTGCCAGCTCTCCGTCCACTGAAGCTTTCTTT. As protein: CASSPSTEAFF. The whole variable domain, remainder taken from reference TRBV18 and TRBJ1-1, is NAGVMQNPRHLVRRRGQEARLRCSPMKGHSHVYWYRQLPEEGLKFMVYLQKENIIDESGMPKERFSAEFPKEGPSILRIQQVVRGDSAAYFCASSPSTEAFFGQGTRLTVV.

In its sample, this clone was seen a few times. This chain connects TRBV29-1 to TRBJ1-2; D possibly corresponds to TRBD1 (6 bases). CDR1 SQVTM and CDR2 ANQGSEA come from the germline V gene. This CDR3 has 11 amino acids. The CDR3 region has the DNA TGCACGTCAGGGGAAGCAAATGGCTACACCTTC. It codes for CTSGEANGYTF.

V usage is TRBV12-3 or TRBV12-4 and J usage is TRBJ1-5; D is uncertain. The CDR3 contains 13 residues. V lost 6 bases and J lost 1, with 7 bases in between. The CDR3, as DNA: TGTGCCAGCAGAGACTGGAGCAATCAGCCCCAGCATTTT. Translated, it gives CASRDWSNQPQHF.

Note on this clone: The same CDR3 also results from other DNA sequences found in this sample. CDR3 amino acids: CASSQEDRGRTGELFF. DNA of the CDR3: TGCGCCAGCAGCCAAGAAGACAGGGGGAGGACCGGGGAGCTGTTTTTT. This sequence joins TRBV4-3 and TRBJ2-2; 9 positions match TRBD1. CDR1 is LGHNA and CDR2 is YSLEER in the germline V gene. The CDR3 covers 16 residues. The V gene end was trimmed by 0 bases and the J gene end by 5 bases; junction bases not matched to a gene: 4.

This chain links TRBV7-2 with TRBJ2-7; 10 bases agree with TRBD1. From germline, CDR1 is SGHTA and CDR2 FQGNSA. The CDR3 runs to 14 residues. Germline trimming cut 7 bases from V and 6 bases from J; bases unmatched to any gene: 9. CDR3 amino acids: CASTRDRGSLEQYF. Here the CDR3 DNA reads TGTGCCAGCACCAGGGACAGGGGATCCCTCGAGCAGTACTTC.

The rearrangement uses TRBV27 and TRBJ1-1; weak D call: TRBD1 (6 bases). CDR1 is MNHEY, CDR2 SMNVEV, per germline (reference sequence). Trimming cost V 3 bases and J 6 bases, with 11 bases left between them. This CDR3 is built from 13 residues. In DNA, the CDR3 is TGTGCCAGCAGTTTGACGTGGACAGCTGAAGCTTTCTTT. Its translation is CASSLTWTAEAFF.

This chain links TRBV7-8 with TRBJ1-1; 12 bases match TRBD1. Germline CDR1 SGHVS, CDR2 FQNEAQ. The CDR3 sequence is 16 residues long. V trimming: 6 bases; J trimming: 1 base; junction bases outside the gene matches: 6. The CDR3 DNA reads as TGTGCCAGCAGACGGGACAGGGGGCGGCGGAACACTGAAGCTTTCTTT. Amino acid sequence: CASRRDRGRRNTEAFF.

V is TRBV11-2 and J is TRBJ1-1, with D hard to call. Germline V CDR1 and CDR2: SGHAT, FQNNGV. V lost 0 bases, J lost 1 base, and 3 bases lay in between. This CDR3 spans 13 amino acids. CDR3 in DNA: TGTGCCAGCAGCTTAGAAGCGAACACTGAAGCTTTCTTT. It specifies CASSLEANTEAFF.

The chain is built from TRBV19 and TRBJ1-1; 9 bases agree with TRBD1. V lost 3 bases to trimming and J lost 5 bases; unmatched junction nucleotides: 4. This CDR3 is 14 amino acids long. Germline V gene data show CDR1 as LNHDA and CDR2 as SQIVND (reference sequence). The CDR3 DNA sequence: TGTGCCAGTAGTATGGGACAGGGAGGAACTGAAGCTTTCTTT. Translating gives CASSMGQGGTEAFF.

The V gene is TRBV5-6, the J gene TRBJ1-2, with 7 bases that match TRBD1. The CDR3 spans 16 residues. In germline, CDR1 is SGHDT, CDR2 YYEEEE. V dropped 9 bases and J dropped 5; count of bases not matched to a gene: 19. CDR3 DNA: TGTGCCACCTTCAGGGAAAGGGGGCGCTTGGGGTATGGCTACACCTTC. Translation: CATFRERGRLGYGYTF.

This clone was seen only a few times. The J gene is TRBJ1-2, the V gene TRBV6-6; the D is unclear. With 6 bases removed from V and 0 bases from J, the gap between germline ends came to 11 bases. The CDR3 length is 14 residues. Germline CDR1 reads MNHNY; CDR2 reads SVGAGI (reference sequence). Here the CDR3 reads CASSHSGTNYGYTF. For the CDR3, the DNA is TGTGCCAGCAGCCACTCGGGGACTAACTATGGCTACACCTTC.

In its sample, this clone was seen once. V is TRBV5-1 and J is TRBJ2-1; TRBD2 aligns across 9 bases. Germline V gene data show CDR1 as SGHRS and CDR2 as YFSETQ. Trimming at V came to 4 bases and at J to 8 bases, leaving 13 bases not matched to a gene. This CDR3 spans 16 amino acids. In DNA form, the CDR3 reads TGCGCCAGCAGCCTGCCCCGCGCGGGAGGGGTCGATGAGCAGTTCTTC. Its protein product is CASSLPRAGGVDEQFF.

V usage is TRBV19 and J usage is TRBJ1-4; D gene ambiguous. V was pared by 1 base and J by 4 bases, with 13 bases between. This CDR3 is built from 16 residues. Germline CDR1 is LNHDA and CDR2 is SQIVND (reference sequence). Here the CDR3 DNA reads TGTGCCAGTAGTATAGCCCTGGGGAGGGTTAATGAAAAACTGTTTTTT. Protein: CASSIALGRVNEKLFF. Full variable domain (rest looked up from reference TRBV19 and TRBJ1-4): DGGITQSPKYLFRKEGQNVTLSCEQNLNHDAMYWYRQDPGQGLRLIYYSQIVNDFQKGDIAEGYSVSREKKESFPLTVTSAQKNPTAFYLCASSIALGRVNEKLFFGSGTQLSVL.

The chain recombines TRBV19 with TRBJ1-1, with a tentative D call TRBD1 (5 bases). The CDR3 is made up of 11 amino acids. Germline CDR1 LNHDA, CDR2 SQIVND (reference sequence). With 3 bases removed from V and 7 bases from J, the gap between germline ends came to 6 bases. This chain's CDR3 is CASSIDSEAFF. The CDR3 DNA reads as TGTGCCAGTAGTATCGACAGTGAAGCTTTCTTT.

The chain carries TRBV12-5 and TRBJ2-1; no clear D gene. Germline lookup yields CDR1 LGHNT and CDR2 FRNRAP. The CDR3 has 12 residues. Trimming shortened V by 3 bases and J by 6 bases, and 6 bases separated the two germline ends. CDR3 loop: CASGFPSNEQFF. The DNA of the CDR3 is TGTGCTAGTGGTTTCCCCTCCAATGAGCAGTTCTTC.

The J gene is TRBJ2-7, the V gene TRBV27; TRBD1 matches at 11 bases. CDR3 length equals 16 residues. CDR1 and CDR2 from the germline V gene are MNHEY and SMNVEV (reference sequence). The J segment lost 3 bases and the V segment lost 5 bases, leaving 9 bases of the junction unmatched. CDR3 sequence reads: CASSMGPGQGGYEQYF. The CDR3 nucleotides are TGTGCCAGCAGTATGGGCCCGGGACAGGGGGGCTACGAGCAGTACTTC.

J is TRBJ1-1 and V is TRBV4-3; D gene uncertain. Germline loops: CDR1 LGHNA, CDR2 YSLEER. V lost 4 bases and J 0 bases, leaving 9 bases between the germline ends. The CDR3 runs to 14 residues. Here the CDR3 DNA reads TGCGCCAGCAGCCCCACGGGGATGAACACTGAAGCTTTCTTT. It yields the protein CASSPTGMNTEAFF.

The rearrangement links TRBV19 to TRBJ2-1; 9 bases are shared with TRBD1. Germline V lookup: CDR1 LNHDA, CDR2 SQIVND (reference sequence). V gave up 7 bases and J gave up 5 bases; unmatched junction bases: 6. The CDR3 covers 14 residues. DNA of the CDR3: TGTGCCAGTACCAGGGACAGGGCCCACAATGAGCAGTTCTTC. Its protein is CASTRDRAHNEQFF.

This rearrangement joins TRBV24-1 to TRBJ2-5, with a possible D match to TRBD2 (7 bases). Germline V gene lookup returns CDR1 KGHDR and CDR2 SFDVKD. CDR3 length: 15 residues. The ends were cut back, 3 bases at V and 5 bases at J, with 15 bases in the middle. The CDR3 sequence is CATSDSREGGETQYF. The DNA of the CDR3 is TGTGCCACCAGTGATAGTCGAGAGGGGGGGGAGACCCAGTACTTC.

The gene calls are TRBV5-1 and TRBJ2-1; 8 positions agree with TRBD2. The germline gives CDR1 SGHRS, CDR2 YFSETQ. The junction had 17 bases not matched to a gene; V was cut back by 4 bases and J by 5 bases. The CDR3 extends over 18 amino acids. The CDR3 nucleotides are TGCGCCAGCAGCCCGTCGCTTTCGGTAGCGGGGCCACACAATGAGCAGTTCTTC. Its protein product is CASSPSLSVAGPHNEQFF.

The genes are TRBV3-1 (or the pseudogene TRBV3-2) and TRBJ2-3, with 8 bases that match TRBD2. From germline, CDR1 is LGHDT and CDR2 YNNKEL (reference sequence). Unmatched junction bases numbered 5, after V lost 1 base and J lost 5 bases. The CDR3 runs 15 residues. The CDR3 region is CASSQGGGLRDTQYF. The CDR3 DNA reads as TGTGCCAGCAGCCAAGGCGGGGGGTTGAGAGATACGCAGTATTTT.

CDR3: CASRPRPGGNEQFF. The DNA for the CDR3 is TGTGCCAGCAGGCCTCGGCCGGGAGGGAATGAGCAGTTCTTC. This rearrangement joins TRBV6-5 to TRBJ2-1, with 8 bases that match TRBD2. CDR1 is MNHEY, CDR2 SVGAGI, per germline. Germline trimming cut 6 bases from V and 7 bases from J; bases unmatched to any gene: 8. This CDR3 comprises 14 residues.

The rearrangement joins TRBV28 to TRBJ2-7; D possibly corresponds to TRBD2 (5 bases). The CDR3 sequence is 13 residues long. Trimming shortened V by 7 bases and J by 3 bases, and 13 bases separated the two germline ends. The germline V gene has CDR1 MDHEN and CDR2 SYDVKM. CDR3 sequence: CASTMRGIYEQYF. CDR3 bases: TGTGCCAGCACCATGAGAGGGATCTACGAGCAGTACTTC.

This chain joins TRBV18 and TRBJ1-1, with 9 positions matching TRBD1. The CDR3 consists of 15 residues. Germline V gene lookup returns CDR1 KGHSH and CDR2 LQKENI. J was trimmed by 5 bases and V by 4 bases; bases with no gene match: 8. The CDR3 region has the DNA TGTGCCAGCTCACGAGCGACAGGGGGGGAGACTGAAGCTTTCTTT. Its translation: CASSRATGGETEAFF.

J is TRBJ2-2 and V is TRBV27; D may be TRBD2 (6 bases). The CDR3 has 14 residues. From germline, CDR1 is MNHEY and CDR2 SMNVEV (reference sequence). Trimming shortened V by 7 bases and J by 7 bases, and 16 bases separated the two germline ends. The CDR3 region is CASMIGREVGELFF. The CDR3 nucleotides read TGTGCCAGCATGATCGGCAGGGAGGTCGGGGAGCTGTTTTTT.